A selection of T cell receptor beta chains follows, all from one sample in a study of blood T cell repertoires in COVID-19. Profiled with immunoSEQ multiplex PCR; TCRdb holds only in-frame clones, not every one. The sample shows about 65,000 clones, about 93% of them seen only once. Sequenced sample: peripheral blood. Receptor source: a man between 65 and 79 years old with active COVID-19. The CDR3 runs from the conserved cysteine through the conserved F or W. A D gene is named only where the DNA matches it firmly. Clone size, where shown, is once, few, many, or a class for clones that have expanded.

d_gene: TRBD1; j_gene: TRBJ2-1; len: 15; v_gene: TRBV3-1/TRBV3-2; abundance: NA; CDR3nt: TGTGCCAGCAGCCTCGGCAGGGGGCTGCTCAATGAGCAGTTCTTC; CDR3aa: CASSLGRGLLNEQFF
d_gene: TRBD1; j_gene: TRBJ1-6; len: 15; v_gene: TRBV6-5; abundance: NA; CDR3nt: TGTGCCAGCAGTTACACTGGACAGGTCAATTCACCCCTCCACTTT; CDR3aa: CASSYTGQVNSPLHF
d_gene: NA; j_gene: TRBJ2-3; len: 14; v_gene: TRBV19; abundance: NA; CDR3nt: TGTGCCAGTAGGAAAGAGGGCGGCCCGACCAAGCAGTATTTT; CDR3aa: CASRKEGGPTKQYF
d_gene: TRBD1; j_gene: TRBJ2-7; len: 14; v_gene: TRBV14; abundance: few; CDR3nt: TGTGCCAGCAACGGCAGGGGGAGCTCCTACGAGCAGTACTTC; CDR3aa: CASNGRGSSYEQYF
d_gene: NA; j_gene: TRBJ1-1; len: 16; v_gene: TRBV4-1; abundance: NA; CDR3nt: TGCGCCAGCAGCCTTGAAGCCGACAGACTGAACACTGAAGCTTTCTTT; CDR3aa: CASSLEADRLNTEAFF
d_gene: TRBD1; j_gene: TRBJ2-3; len: 14; v_gene: TRBV7-3; abundance: NA; CDR3nt: TGTGCCAGTAGCACGACAGGGGGGGTAGATACGCAGTATTTT; CDR3aa: CASSTTGGVDTQYF
d_gene: NA; j_gene: TRBJ2-5; len: 13; v_gene: TRBV5-1; abundance: NA; CDR3nt: TGCGCCAGCAGCATGCAGTCCATAGAGACCCAGTACTTC; CDR3aa: CASSMQSIETQYF
d_gene: TRBD1; j_gene: TRBJ2-5; len: 15; v_gene: TRBV3-1/TRBV3-2; abundance: NA; CDR3nt: TGTGCCAGCAGCCAAAGGACAGGGGGCGTTGAGACCCAGTACTTC; CDR3aa: CASSQRTGGVETQYF
d_gene: TRBD1; j_gene: TRBJ1-5; len: 17; v_gene: TRBV4-1; abundance: NA; CDR3nt: TGCGCCAGCAGCCAAGGACAGGGGGCGTACGGCAATCAGCCCCAGCATTTT; CDR3aa: CASSQGQGAYGNQPQHF
d_gene: TRBD2; j_gene: TRBJ2-2; len: 17; v_gene: TRBV11-2; abundance: NA; CDR3nt: TGTGCCAGCAGCTTGGGGCCCCGGGGGGAAAGCACCGGGGAGCTGTTTTTT; CDR3aa: CASSLGPRGESTGELFF
d_gene: NA; j_gene: TRBJ1-3; len: 15; v_gene: TRBV3-1/TRBV3-2; abundance: NA; CDR3nt: TGTGCCAGCAGCCTAGGACAGAGGGAAGGAAACACCATATATTTT; CDR3aa: CASSLGQREGNTIYF
d_gene: TRBD2; j_gene: TRBJ2-2; len: 16; v_gene: TRBV19; abundance: NA; CDR3nt: TGTGCCAGTAGTCCCCGGGGGGGCCAGCCCCACGGGGAGCTGTTTTTT; CDR3aa: CASSPRGGQPHGELFF
d_gene: NA; j_gene: TRBJ2-3; len: 14; v_gene: TRBV5-1; abundance: NA; CDR3nt: TGCGCCAGCAGCTTGGCCGGGGGTGCAGATACGCAGTATTTT; CDR3aa: CASSLAGGADTQYF
d_gene: NA; j_gene: TRBJ2-2; len: 15; v_gene: TRBV5-1; abundance: NA; CDR3nt: TGCGCCAGCAGCTCCACGACTGGGAACACCGGGGAGCTGTTTTTT; CDR3aa: CASSSTTGNTGELFF
d_gene: NA; j_gene: TRBJ1-6; len: 12; v_gene: TRBV3-1/TRBV3-2; abundance: NA; CDR3nt: TGTGCCAGCGGCGAAGTAAATTCACCCCTCCACTTT; CDR3aa: CASGEVNSPLHF
d_gene: TRBD2; j_gene: TRBJ2-1; len: 15; v_gene: TRBV5-1; abundance: few; CDR3nt: TGCGCCAGCAGATACGGACTAGCGGGGGGCAATGAGCAGTTCTTC; CDR3aa: CASRYGLAGGNEQFF
d_gene: NA; j_gene: TRBJ1-1; len: 15; v_gene: TRBV4-1; abundance: NA; CDR3nt: TGCGCCAGCAGCCGGGCTCTGACGGGAGGGACTGTAGCTTTCTTT; CDR3aa: CASSRALTGGTVAFF
d_gene: NA; j_gene: TRBJ2-2; len: 15; v_gene: TRBV5-1; abundance: NA; CDR3nt: TGCGCCAGCAGCTTGACTGGTGGGAGCACCGGGGAGCTGTTTTTT; CDR3aa: CASSLTGGSTGELFF
d_gene: NA; j_gene: TRBJ2-2; len: 13; v_gene: TRBV28; abundance: NA; CDR3nt: TGTGCCAGCCGGTGGTTTGCTACCGGGGAGCTGTTTTTT; CDR3aa: CASRWFATGELFF
d_gene: TRBD1; j_gene: TRBJ2-2; len: 16; v_gene: TRBV7-6; abundance: NA; CDR3nt: TGTGCCAGCAGCTTACCAGGACAGGGGGTAGACGGGGAGCTGTTTTTT; CDR3aa: CASSLPGQGVDGELFF
d_gene: TRBD1; j_gene: TRBJ2-1; len: 16; v_gene: TRBV11-2; abundance: NA; CDR3nt: TGTGCCAGCAGCTCAACTCGGACAGGGGCCTACAATGAGCAGTTCTTC; CDR3aa: CASSSTRTGAYNEQFF
d_gene: TRBD2; j_gene: TRBJ2-1; len: 18; v_gene: TRBV19; abundance: NA; CDR3nt: TGTGCCAGTACCCGGCCGGGGAGGGGACTAGCGGGGGGAAATGAGCAGTTCTTC; CDR3aa: CASTRPGRGLAGGNEQFF
d_gene: NA; j_gene: TRBJ1-4; len: 15; v_gene: TRBV20-1; abundance: NA; CDR3nt: TGCAGTGCTAGTTATACAGGGAGAACTGGTGAAAAACTGTTTTTT; CDR3aa: CSASYTGRTGEKLFF
d_gene: TRBD1; j_gene: TRBJ2-7; len: 13; v_gene: TRBV7-6; abundance: NA; CDR3nt: TGTGCCAGCAGCATCGGGACAGCCTACGAGCAGTACTTC; CDR3aa: CASSIGTAYEQYF
d_gene: NA; j_gene: TRBJ2-1; len: 16; v_gene: TRBV6-2/TRBV6-3; abundance: NA; CDR3nt: TGTGCCAGCAGTTACGCGACACCGAGCTCCTACAATGAGCAGTTCTTC; CDR3aa: CASSYATPSSYNEQFF
d_gene: NA; j_gene: TRBJ2-5; len: 17; v_gene: TRBV4-2; abundance: NA; CDR3nt: TGTGCCAGCAGCCAAGAGGGCGGACTCCCCTTCCAAGAGACCCAGTACTTC; CDR3aa: CASSQEGGLPFQETQYF
d_gene: NA; j_gene: TRBJ2-3; len: 15; v_gene: TRBV5-1; abundance: NA; CDR3nt: TGCGCCAGCAGCTTGGCGGGACACGGCACAGATACGCAGTATTTT; CDR3aa: CASSLAGHGTDTQYF
d_gene: TRBD2; j_gene: TRBJ2-3; len: 17; v_gene: TRBV4-2; abundance: NA; CDR3nt: TGTGCCAGCAGCCAAGGGACTAGCGACGTGGGCACAGATACGCAGTATTTT; CDR3aa: CASSQGTSDVGTDTQYF
d_gene: TRBD2; j_gene: TRBJ2-3; len: 18; v_gene: TRBV19; abundance: once; CDR3nt: TGTGCCAGTAAGGCCCGGGGGGAACTACGGGGGAGCACAGATACGCAGTATTTT; CDR3aa: CASKARGELRGSTDTQYF
d_gene: TRBD1; j_gene: TRBJ1-2; len: 13; v_gene: TRBV29-1; abundance: NA; CDR3nt: TGCAGCGCCGGACAGGGGTCCGGCTATGGCTACACCTTC; CDR3aa: CSAGQGSGYGYTF
d_gene: TRBD1; j_gene: TRBJ1-2; len: 18; v_gene: TRBV3-1/TRBV3-2; abundance: NA; CDR3nt: TGTGCCAGCAGCCAAGATACGGACAGGGGATTTGTGCACTATGGCTACACCTTC; CDR3aa: CASSQDTDRGFVHYGYTF
d_gene: TRBD1; j_gene: TRBJ2-2; len: 13; v_gene: TRBV27; abundance: NA; CDR3nt: TGTGCCAGCACCAGACAGGGTTTCGGGGAGCTGTTTTTT; CDR3aa: CASTRQGFGELFF
d_gene: NA; j_gene: TRBJ1-2; len: 13; v_gene: TRBV3-1/TRBV3-2; abundance: NA; CDR3nt: TGTGCCAGCAGCCTTACAGGGTTGAATGGCTACACCTTC; CDR3aa: CASSLTGLNGYTF
d_gene: TRBD1; j_gene: TRBJ2-5; len: 13; v_gene: TRBV9; abundance: NA; CDR3nt: TGTGCCAGCAGCGAGACAGGGAGAGAGACCCAGTACTTC; CDR3aa: CASSETGRETQYF
d_gene: NA; j_gene: TRBJ2-2; len: 17; v_gene: TRBV7-9; abundance: NA; CDR3nt: TGTGCCAGCAGCCCACGCCCGACAGCTTCGAACACCGGGGAGCTGTTTTTT; CDR3aa: CASSPRPTASNTGELFF
d_gene: TRBD2; j_gene: TRBJ2-7; len: 14; v_gene: TRBV6-5; abundance: NA; CDR3nt: TGTGCCAGCAGTTCCAGCGGGGGAACCTACGAGCAGTACTTC; CDR3aa: CASSSSGGTYEQYF
d_gene: TRBD1; j_gene: TRBJ2-1; len: 16; v_gene: TRBV6-5; abundance: NA; CDR3nt: TGTGCCAGCAGTTACTCGTCAGGACAGGGGTTTCTTGAGCAGTTCTTC; CDR3aa: CASSYSSGQGFLEQFF
d_gene: NA; j_gene: TRBJ1-6; len: 14; v_gene: TRBV10-3; abundance: NA; CDR3nt: TGTGCCATCAGTGAGTCACTACAATCTTCACCCCTCCACTTT; CDR3aa: CAISESLQSSPLHF
d_gene: TRBD1; j_gene: TRBJ1-3; len: 14; v_gene: TRBV19; abundance: NA; CDR3nt: TGTGCCAGTAGTCCGGACAGGGCTGGAAACACCATATATTTT; CDR3aa: CASSPDRAGNTIYF
d_gene: TRBD1; j_gene: TRBJ2-4; len: 18; v_gene: TRBV3-1/TRBV3-2; abundance: once; CDR3nt: TGTGCCAGCAGCCAAGATCCGAGGGGGCTTTTATCCAAAAACATTCAGTACTTC; CDR3aa: CASSQDPRGLLSKNIQYF
d_gene: NA; j_gene: TRBJ2-1; len: 14; v_gene: TRBV7-9; abundance: NA; CDR3nt: TGTGCCAGCAGCTTGCCGACTAGGGGCAATGAGCAGTTCTTC; CDR3aa: CASSLPTRGNEQFF
d_gene: TRBD1; j_gene: TRBJ1-2; len: 16; v_gene: TRBV27; abundance: NA; CDR3nt: TGTGCCAGCAGTTTAAGTATGGACAGGGATCGCTATGGCTACACCTTC; CDR3aa: CASSLSMDRDRYGYTF